The 14 T cell receptor beta chains given below trace back to one sample, sequenced in a study of blood T cell repertoires in COVID-19. TCRdb's table, derived via immunoSEQ multiplex PCR, lists solely in-frame clones and lacks some. The data show around 180,000 clones, with over 75% seen just once and about 6.9% held by the top ten. Sequenced: peripheral blood. These receptors came from an elderly man with COVID-19, enrolled during active disease.

V and J are TRBV12-2 and TRBJ1-1; no DNA check was done on the table's D call, TRBD1. TRBV12-2 is given as a pseudogene. The CDR3 runs 14 residues. The CDR3 DNA follows: TGTGCAAGTCGCTTAGGGTGCCAGTACACTGAAGCTTTCTTT. It is translated as CASRLGCQYTEAFF.

The chain carries TRBV6-1 and TRBJ2-7; D is unclear. CDR1 is MNHNS and CDR2 is SASEGT in the germline V gene. This CDR3 is 15 amino acids long. V was pared by 0 bases and J by 0 bases, with 9 bases between. The CDR3 reads CASSEAPKSSYEQYF. The CDR3 nucleotides read TGTGCCAGCAGTGAAGCTCCTAAGAGCTCCTACGAGCAGTACTTC.

The chain uses TRBV3-1 (or the pseudogene TRBV3-2) and TRBJ2-1; 10 bases map to TRBD1. CDR3 length: 15 amino acids. V was clipped by 5 bases and J by 6 bases; unmatched bases: 7. The germline V gene encodes CDR1 LGHDT and CDR2 YNNKEL (reference sequence). For the CDR3, the DNA is TGTGCCAGCAGCTCCCGGGACAGGGGAGGCAATGAGCAGTTCTTC. Encoded protein: CASSSRDRGGNEQFF.

The chain uses TRBV3-1 (or the pseudogene TRBV3-2) and TRBJ1-6, with D uncertain. Germline CDR1 is LGHDT and CDR2 is YNNKEL (reference sequence). The CDR3 extends over 15 amino acids. V was pared by 1 base and J by 5 bases, with 9 bases between. This CDR3 reads CASSQGRGDNSPLHF. The DNA for the CDR3 is TGTGCCAGCAGCCAAGGTCGGGGAGATAATTCACCCCTCCACTTT.

The V call is TRBV3-1 (or the pseudogene TRBV3-2), the J call TRBJ1-2, with a tentative D call TRBD1 (6 bases). The germline V and J ends were trimmed by 4 bases and 4 bases, with 16 bases remaining between them. Germline lookup yields CDR1 LGHDT and CDR2 YNNKEL (reference sequence). This CDR3 is built from 15 residues. CDR3 sequence (DNA): TGTGCCAGCAGCCTGCGACAGGCCGGGACCTATGGCTACACCTTC. Its translation: CASSLRQAGTYGYTF.

The V and J genes are TRBV20-1 and TRBJ2-1; TRBD2 matches 7 bases. The CDR3 extends over 14 amino acids. With 3 bases clipped from V and 4 bases from J, the junction kept 6 bases outside the gene matches. The V gene's germline CDR1 is DFQATT and CDR2 SNEGSKA (reference sequence). CDR3 sequence: CSASRFGGYNEQFF. The CDR3 bases are TGCAGTGCTAGTAGGTTCGGGGGGTACAATGAGCAGTTCTTC.

The chain carries TRBV5-1 and TRBJ2-1; 8 nucleotides agree with TRBD2. CDR1 and CDR2 (germline): SGHRS, YFSETQ. The CDR3 covers 14 residues. V trimming: 3 bases; J trimming: 5 bases; junction bases outside the gene matches: 4. The CDR3 reads CASSSGLVNNEQFF. The CDR3 DNA is TGCGCCAGCAGCTCGGGACTAGTCAACAATGAGCAGTTCTTC. Complete variable domain (other parts from reference TRBV5-1 and TRBJ2-1): KAGVTQTPRYLIKTRGQQVTLSCSPISGHRSVSWYQQTPGQGLQFLFEYFSETQRNKGNFPGRFSGRQFSNSRSEMNVSTLELGDSALYLCASSSGLVNNEQFFGPGTRLTVL.

The V gene is TRBV9, the J gene TRBJ1-2; D possibly corresponds to TRBD1 (6 bases). The CDR3 extends over 11 amino acids. V was cut by 6 bases and J by 8 bases, with 11 bases left in between. Germline values: CDR1 SGDLS, CDR2 YYNGEE. CDR3 region: CASKGGEGYTF. The CDR3 DNA reads TGTGCCAGCAAAGGGGGAGAGGGCTACACCTTC.

V gene TRBV28 combines with J gene TRBJ1-2; 10 bases are a match to TRBD1. The CDR3 spans 13 residues. V lost 6 bases and J lost 4; bases outside the gene matches: 2. Germline V gives CDR1 MDHEN, CDR2 SYDVKM. The CDR3 protein is CASRRTGGYGYTF. The CDR3 DNA reads as TGTGCCAGCAGACGGACAGGGGGCTATGGCTACACCTTC.

The chain uses TRBV4-3 and TRBJ2-7; 10 bases map to TRBD2. Germline V CDR1 and CDR2: LGHNA, YSLEER. With 3 bases clipped from V and 3 bases from J, the junction kept 14 bases outside the gene matches. The CDR3 spans 18 residues. CDR3 coding DNA: TGCGCCAGCAGCCAGGGGTTAGCGGGGGGCTCTCATCTCTACGAGCAGTACTTC. This codes for CASSQGLAGGSHLYEQYF.

The chain combines TRBV19 with TRBJ1-5, with a tentative D call TRBD1 (5 bases). The V end lost 11 bases, the J end lost 6 bases, and 17 bases lay between the germline ends. Germline V lookup: CDR1 LNHDA, CDR2 SQIVND (reference sequence). This CDR3 is 13 amino acids long. The CDR3 DNA is TGTGCCGGCGCCGACAGTTCCAGTCAGCCCCAGCATTTT. Translation: CAGADSSSQPQHF.

CDR3: CASSRQGMGEKLFF. In DNA form, the CDR3 reads TGCGCCAGCAGCCGACAGGGAATGGGGGAAAAACTGTTTTTT. This chain uses TRBV5-1 with TRBJ1-4, with TRBD1 identical over 7 bases. The CDR3 length is 14 residues. V gave up 4 bases and J gave up 8 bases; unmatched junction bases: 8. Germline values: CDR1 SGHRS, CDR2 YFSETQ.

The chain has TRBV7-2 and TRBJ1-1; 7 bases are a match to TRBD1. The germline CDR1 and CDR2 sequences are SGHTA and FQGNSA. The CDR3 length is 13 residues. The trim removed 4 bases at V and 3 bases at J, leaving 2 bases unmatched. The CDR3 spells CASSSDRDTEAFF. DNA of the CDR3: TGTGCCAGCAGCTCCGACAGGGACACTGAAGCTTTCTTT.

The chain has TRBV5-4 and TRBJ1-6; TRBD1 matches at 7 bases. This CDR3 is built from 14 residues. Germline-derived CDR1 and CDR2 are SGHNT and YYREEE (reference sequence). The ends lost 0 bases at V and 10 bases at J; junction bases unmatched: 4. Written as DNA, the CDR3 is TGTGCCAGCAGCTTGGAAGACAGGGTCTCACCCCTCCACTTT. Translation gives CASSLEDRVSPLHF.